This is a list of T cell receptor beta chains from one sample in a study of shared clonotypes between healthy human individuals. Produced via immunoSEQ multiplex PCR; TCRdb's table is partial and in-frame only. The data contain about 820,000 clones, around 92% of them singletons. Sequencing was done on a sample of naive CD8+ T cells sorted from blood. These receptors were collected from a man aged 25-45 years in good health. Each CDR3 is given with its conserved first and last residue. Each record gives: J gene, clone size, V gene, D gene, CDR3 protein, CDR3 DNA. A D gene is named only where the DNA matches it firmly. The listing skips clone size in some rows; elsewhere it reads once, few, many or a size class.

J gene: TRBJ2-2
clone size: few
V gene: TRBV5-1
D gene: TRBD1
CDR3 protein: CASSLDSRQGANTGELFF
CDR3 DNA: TGCGCCAGCAGCTTGGACAGTCGACAGGGGGCGAACACCGGGGAGCTGTTTTTT

J gene: TRBJ2-7
clone size: NA
V gene: TRBV7-9
D gene: TRBD1
CDR3 protein: CASSEGTGRGFGSYEQYF
CDR3 DNA: TGTGCCAGCAGCGAAGGGACAGGGAGGGGGTTCGGCTCCTACGAGCAGTACTTC

J gene: TRBJ2-1
clone size: NA
V gene: TRBV29-1
D gene: NA
CDR3 protein: CSVDSSYNEQFF
CDR3 DNA: TGCAGCGTTGACAGCTCCTACAATGAGCAGTTCTTC

J gene: TRBJ1-1
clone size: NA
V gene: TRBV2
D gene: NA
CDR3 protein: CASSERIQGLPEAFF
CDR3 DNA: TGTGCCAGCAGTGAAAGAATTCAGGGTTTACCTGAAGCTTTCTTT

J gene: TRBJ1-1
clone size: once
V gene: TRBV25-1
D gene: TRBD1
CDR3 protein: CASTIPGGTEAFF
CDR3 DNA: TGTGCCAGCACGATTCCAGGGGGCACTGAAGCTTTCTTT

J gene: TRBJ2-2
clone size: NA
V gene: TRBV30
D gene: NA
CDR3 protein: CAWGGLTGELFF
CDR3 DNA: TGTGCCTGGGGCGGACTGACCGGGGAGCTGTTTTTT

J gene: TRBJ2-7
clone size: NA
V gene: TRBV27
D gene: TRBD2
CDR3 protein: CASSFSGSWGRVGYEQYF
CDR3 DNA: TGTGCCAGCAGTTTTAGCGGGAGTTGGGGGCGAGTGGGATACGAGCAGTACTTC

J gene: TRBJ2-7
clone size: once
V gene: TRBV5-1
D gene: NA
CDR3 protein: CASSYGTDSYEQYF
CDR3 DNA: TGCGCCAGCAGCTACGGGACTGACTCCTACGAGCAGTACTTC

J gene: TRBJ1-2
clone size: NA
V gene: TRBV5-5
D gene: TRBD1
CDR3 protein: CASSLGDRYGYTF
CDR3 DNA: TGTGCCAGCAGCTTGGGGGACAGATATGGCTACACCTTC

J gene: TRBJ1-5
clone size: NA
V gene: TRBV10-2
D gene: NA
CDR3 protein: CASSPTASNSNQPQHF
CDR3 DNA: TGCGCCAGCAGCCCAACAGCTAGCAATAGCAATCAGCCCCAGCATTTT

J gene: TRBJ2-1
clone size: NA
V gene: TRBV11-2
D gene: NA
CDR3 protein: CASSPLRGRSYNEQFF
CDR3 DNA: TGTGCCAGCAGCCCGCTAAGGGGGAGGTCCTACAATGAGCAGTTCTTC

J gene: TRBJ2-5
clone size: NA
V gene: TRBV2
D gene: TRBD1
CDR3 protein: CASTPGGGQGQTQYF
CDR3 DNA: TGTGCCAGCACTCCCGGAGGGGGACAGGGACAGACCCAGTACTTC

J gene: TRBJ2-7
clone size: NA
V gene: TRBV27
D gene: NA
CDR3 protein: CASSLRTDTSSYEQYF
CDR3 DNA: TGTGCCAGCAGTTTAAGAACAGATACCAGCTCCTACGAGCAGTACTTC

J gene: TRBJ2-3
clone size: NA
V gene: TRBV7-9
D gene: NA
CDR3 protein: CASSPTSPSTDTQYF
CDR3 DNA: TGTGCCAGCAGCCCCACTAGTCCCAGTACAGATACGCAGTATTTT

J gene: TRBJ2-5
clone size: NA
V gene: TRBV7-9
D gene: TRBD2
CDR3 protein: CASSLLTSPPQETQYF
CDR3 DNA: TGTGCCAGCAGCTTACTGACTAGCCCCCCCCAAGAGACCCAGTACTTC

J gene: TRBJ1-2
clone size: NA
V gene: TRBV19
D gene: TRBD1
CDR3 protein: CASSTTGGAYGYTF
CDR3 DNA: TGTGCCAGTAGTACGACAGGGGGCGCCTATGGCTACACCTTC

J gene: TRBJ2-1
clone size: NA
V gene: TRBV19
D gene: NA
CDR3 protein: CAAGPRGEQFF
CDR3 DNA: TGTGCCGCCGGTCCCAGGGGTGAGCAGTTCTTC

J gene: TRBJ2-7
clone size: NA
V gene: TRBV27
D gene: TRBD2
CDR3 protein: CASSPLTSGISYEQYF
CDR3 DNA: TGTGCCAGCAGTCCCTTGACTAGCGGGATCTCCTACGAGCAGTACTTC

J gene: TRBJ2-1
clone size: NA
V gene: TRBV5-1
D gene: NA
CDR3 protein: CASRETGNEQFF
CDR3 DNA: TGCGCCAGCAGGGAGACCGGGAATGAGCAGTTCTTC

J gene: TRBJ2-2
clone size: NA
V gene: TRBV28
D gene: NA
CDR3 protein: CASSIFGAATGELFF
CDR3 DNA: TGTGCCAGCAGCATTTTCGGTGCAGCGACCGGGGAGCTGTTTTTT

J gene: TRBJ2-3
clone size: NA
V gene: TRBV28
D gene: TRBD1
CDR3 protein: CASSFLETGETDTQYF
CDR3 DNA: TGTGCCAGCAGTTTTCTCGAGACAGGGGAAACAGATACGCAGTATTTT

J gene: TRBJ1-1
clone size: once
V gene: TRBV27
D gene: NA
CDR3 protein: CASSPAGGVTEAFF
CDR3 DNA: TGTGCCAGCAGTCCGGCGGGGGGGGTAACTGAAGCTTTCTTT

J gene: TRBJ2-1
clone size: NA
V gene: TRBV19
D gene: NA
CDR3 protein: CASSIYNEQFF
CDR3 DNA: TGTGCCAGTAGTATCTACAATGAGCAGTTCTTC

J gene: TRBJ2-5
clone size: NA
V gene: TRBV9
D gene: NA
CDR3 protein: CASSLVEDPQSETQYF
CDR3 DNA: TGTGCCAGCAGCCTTGTTGAGGACCCCCAATCGGAGACCCAGTACTTC

J gene: TRBJ1-5
clone size: NA
V gene: TRBV7-8
D gene: NA
CDR3 protein: CASSATGIGNQPQHF
CDR3 DNA: TGTGCCAGCAGCGCCACAGGGATAGGCAATCAGCCCCAGCATTTT

J gene: TRBJ2-1
clone size: NA
V gene: TRBV12-5
D gene: NA
CDR3 protein: CASAPSSYNEQFF
CDR3 DNA: TGTGCTAGTGCACCTAGCTCCTACAATGAGCAGTTCTTC

J gene: TRBJ2-7
clone size: NA
V gene: TRBV7-6
D gene: NA
CDR3 protein: CASSYRDTYEQYF
CDR3 DNA: TGTGCCAGCAGCTACCGGGATACCTACGAGCAGTACTTC

J gene: TRBJ2-7
clone size: NA
V gene: TRBV11-2
D gene: NA
CDR3 protein: CASSLPINRAGDYEQYF
CDR3 DNA: TGTGCCAGCAGCTTACCTATAAACAGGGCTGGGGACTACGAGCAGTACTTC

J gene: TRBJ2-3
clone size: NA
V gene: TRBV29-1
D gene: NA
CDR3 protein: CSVTRRTDTQYF
CDR3 DNA: TGCAGCGTCACCCGCCGCACAGATACGCAGTATTTT

J gene: TRBJ2-3
clone size: NA
V gene: TRBV27
D gene: NA
CDR3 protein: CASSFALSTDTQYF
CDR3 DNA: TGTGCCAGCAGTTTCGCTCTGAGCACAGATACGCAGTATTTT

J gene: TRBJ2-7
clone size: once
V gene: TRBV2
D gene: NA
CDR3 protein: CASSEGRKELYEQYF
CDR3 DNA: TGTGCCAGCAGTGAAGGCCGAAAGGAACTCTACGAGCAGTACTTC

J gene: TRBJ2-7
clone size: once
V gene: TRBV6-6
D gene: TRBD1
CDR3 protein: CASTPTRDSKVEQYF
CDR3 DNA: TGTGCCAGCACCCCGACCCGGGACAGTAAGGTCGAGCAGTACTTC

J gene: TRBJ2-7
clone size: once
V gene: TRBV9
D gene: TRBD2
CDR3 protein: CASSSSRTSGSYEQYF
CDR3 DNA: TGTGCCAGCAGCTCCTCCCGGACTAGTGGCTCCTACGAGCAGTACTTC

J gene: TRBJ1-4
clone size: NA
V gene: TRBV7-2
D gene: NA
CDR3 protein: CASSPEGGGNNEKLFF
CDR3 DNA: TGTGCCAGCAGCCCCGAGGGAGGGGGTAATAATGAAAAACTGTTTTTT

J gene: TRBJ2-7
clone size: NA
V gene: TRBV29-1
D gene: NA
CDR3 protein: CSVVWDQTYEQYF
CDR3 DNA: TGCAGCGTTGTATGGGACCAAACCTACGAGCAGTACTTC

J gene: TRBJ1-1
clone size: NA
V gene: TRBV14
D gene: NA
CDR3 protein: CASSQAEVRLNTEAFF
CDR3 DNA: TGTGCCAGCAGCCAAGCCGAGGTGAGGCTGAACACTGAAGCTTTCTTT

J gene: TRBJ2-1
clone size: NA
V gene: TRBV7-3
D gene: NA
CDR3 protein: CASSKTGPDEQFF
CDR3 DNA: TGTGCCAGCAGCAAAACAGGGCCCGATGAGCAGTTCTTC

J gene: TRBJ2-7
clone size: NA
V gene: TRBV7-9
D gene: NA
CDR3 protein: CASSLNEIYEQYF
CDR3 DNA: TGTGCCAGCAGCCTAAACGAGATCTACGAGCAGTACTTC

J gene: TRBJ2-3
clone size: NA
V gene: TRBV11-2
D gene: TRBD2
CDR3 protein: CASLAEFSTDTQYF
CDR3 DNA: TGTGCCAGCCTAGCGGAATTTAGCACAGATACGCAGTATTTT

J gene: TRBJ2-5
clone size: NA
V gene: TRBV7-9
D gene: NA
CDR3 protein: CASSTQVQKETQYF
CDR3 DNA: TGTGCCAGCAGCACCCAGGTACAGAAAGAGACCCAGTACTTC

J gene: TRBJ2-5
clone size: once
V gene: TRBV9
D gene: TRBD1
CDR3 protein: CASSGAGGAWETQYF
CDR3 DNA: TGTGCCAGCAGCGGAGCAGGGGGCGCGTGGGAGACCCAGTACTTC

J gene: TRBJ2-1
clone size: NA
V gene: TRBV7-9
D gene: TRBD1
CDR3 protein: CASSGPGQGRNEQFF
CDR3 DNA: TGTGCCAGCAGCGGACCGGGACAGGGTAGGAATGAGCAGTTCTTC

J gene: TRBJ1-2
clone size: NA
V gene: TRBV28
D gene: TRBD1
CDR3 protein: CASSAAPETGGFNYGYTF
CDR3 DNA: TGTGCCAGCAGTGCCGCACCCGAGACAGGGGGCTTTAACTATGGCTACACCTTC

J gene: TRBJ2-1
clone size: NA
V gene: TRBV9
D gene: TRBD2
CDR3 protein: CASSLSGGRAVDNEQFF
CDR3 DNA: TGTGCCAGCAGCTTAAGCGGAGGGAGGGCCGTGGACAATGAGCAGTTCTTC

J gene: TRBJ2-7
clone size: NA
V gene: TRBV15
D gene: TRBD1
CDR3 protein: CATSISGTGASYEQYF
CDR3 DNA: TGTGCCACCAGCATTTCCGGGACAGGGGCCTCCTACGAGCAGTACTTC

J gene: TRBJ1-5
clone size: NA
V gene: TRBV4-1
D gene: NA
CDR3 protein: CASSEEGVGDQPQHF
CDR3 DNA: TGCGCCAGCAGCGAAGAAGGGGTGGGGGATCAGCCCCAGCATTTT

J gene: TRBJ2-1
clone size: NA
V gene: TRBV27
D gene: NA
CDR3 protein: CASRSPGVSYNEQFF
CDR3 DNA: TGTGCCAGCCGGTCCCCAGGGGTATCCTACAATGAGCAGTTCTTC

J gene: TRBJ2-2
clone size: NA
V gene: TRBV7-8
D gene: NA
CDR3 protein: CASSFNPGANTGELFF
CDR3 DNA: TGTGCCAGCAGCTTTAATCCGGGGGCGAACACCGGGGAGCTGTTTTTT

J gene: TRBJ2-1
clone size: NA
V gene: TRBV5-4
D gene: TRBD2
CDR3 protein: CASSLSRSGNYNEQFF
CDR3 DNA: TGTGCCAGCAGCTTGAGTCGTAGCGGGAACTACAATGAGCAGTTCTTC

J gene: TRBJ2-1
clone size: NA
V gene: TRBV11-3
D gene: NA
CDR3 protein: CASSQVTYNEQFF
CDR3 DNA: TGTGCCAGCAGCCAGGTGACTTACAATGAGCAGTTCTTC